This T cell receptor (beta chain) is drawn from a study of neurological immune-mediated disorders. Overall study results and limits: The study found the most TCR clonal expansion in HTLV-1-associated myelopathy and the least in multiple sclerosis, below healthy controls. There were no CDR3 amino acid sequences shared by expanded clones across subjects, a result suggesting private repertoires in all groups.

Time point indicated: longitudinal time-point 3. MiXCR, applied by TCRdb to the 5' RACE reads, yields one record per CDR3 protein. The sample has around 53,000 distinct CDR3 sequences; roughly 7.7% are singletons. CDR1 is SGHTA and CDR2 is FQGNSA in the germline V gene. The CDR3 is 17 residues long. Points on this clonotype: Its antigen is currently unknown. The final CDR3 position lacks the conserved phenylalanine or tryptophan, pointing to a likely read error.

This rearrangement joins TRBV7-2 to TRBJ2-2; D gene uncertain. The sequenced sample consisted of PBMCs. This clonotype was obtained from a woman aged 40 to 55 in good health. The CDR3 region is CASSLARQTPNTGELFS. CDR3 bases: TGTGCCAGTAGCTTAGCTCGGCAGACCCCGAACACCGGGGAGCTGTTTTCT.